Each of the 18 T cell receptor beta chains below was sequenced from the same sample in a study of vaccination effects on CD4 cells after COVID-19 (dated 2022 in TCRdb). In the ViraFEST assay, PBMC were stimulated with viral peptide pools, and TCR sequencing was then used to find antigen-specific CD4+ T cell clonotypes based on their expansion. After less than 13 days of culture, CD4+ T cells were isolated with the EasySep CD4+ T cell isolation kit. Each participant got two doses of an mRNA SARS-CoV-2 vaccine, either BNT162b2 or mRNA-1273. The receptor library was made with the immunoSEQ multiplex PCR assay. As stored in TCRdb, this immuneACCESS dataset retains in-frame rearrangements with V and J assigned. A fraction of the clones does not appear; measured against another copy, unresolved V genes explain less than half of the discrepancy, and the remainder lacks a known reason. This sample lists about 72,000 clones; approximately 81% were detected once. The ten largest clonotypes hold 1.2% of the sample.

Which antigens these TCRs recognize remains unknown. Here the sequenced sample was CD4+ T cells from PBMCs cultured with HCoV-229E spike peptides, taken after COVID-19 vaccination. The cell subset or site label, read with the paper, signifies: HCoV-229E spike overlapping peptide pool stimulation. These receptors were collected from a human donor who received a COVID-19 vaccine.

The V call is TRBV2, the J call TRBJ2-5; 9 nucleotides line up with TRBD1. The CDR3 is made up of 11 amino acids. V was pared by 8 bases and J by 5 bases, with 0 bases of the junction left unmatched. Germline V gene lookup returns CDR1 SNHLY and CDR2 FYNNEI. CDR3 amino acids: CASDRGETQYF. In DNA, the CDR3 is TGTGCCAGCGACAGGGGGGAGACCCAGTACTTC.

This chain links TRBV18 with TRBJ1-1, with a possible D match to TRBD1 (6 bases). Trimming took off 0 bases at V and 1 base at J, with 12 bases between the two ends. The germline CDR1 and CDR2 sequences are KGHSH and LQKENI. The CDR3 spans 16 residues. The CDR3 region is CASSPPNSGANTEAFF. In nucleotides, the CDR3 is TGTGCCAGCTCACCACCGAATTCAGGGGCGAACACTGAAGCTTTCTTT.

This CDR3 reads CASTPGGASYNEQFF. The DNA of the CDR3 is TGTGCCAGCACCCCTGGGGGGGCCTCCTACAATGAGCAGTTCTTC. V is TRBV7-8 and J is TRBJ2-1; D perhaps matches TRBD2 (7 bases). Deletions cut 7 bases from V and 0 bases from J, with 13 bases between. The CDR3 runs to 15 residues. CDR1 and CDR2 (germline): SGHVS, FQNEAQ.

The chain is built from TRBV25-1 and TRBJ2-5, with D hard to call. This CDR3 comprises 14 residues. Trimming shortened V by 5 bases and J by 0 bases, and 10 bases separated the two germline ends. CDR1 MGHDK and CDR2 SYGVNS come from the germline V gene. The CDR3, as DNA: TGTGCCAGCAGTCCGGACGAGGACCAAGAGACCCAGTACTTC. The encoded protein is CASSPDEDQETQYF. Full variable domain (outside the CDR3, taken from reference TRBV25-1 and TRBJ2-5): EADIYQTPRYLVIGTGKKITLECSQTMGHDKMYWYQQDPGMELHLIHYSYGVNSTEKGDLSSESTVSRIRTEHFPLTLESARPSHTSQYLCASSPDEDQETQYFGPGTRLLVL.

The sample holds a few counts of this clone. The CDR3, as DNA: TGCGCCAGCAGTCGACAGGGCGGCGAGCAGTACGTC. It is translated as CASSRQGGEQYV. The chain couples TRBV4-1 to TRBJ2-7; 7 nucleotides align to TRBD1. The V gene's germline CDR1 is MGHRA and CDR2 YSYEKL. This CDR3 comprises 12 residues. V shed 6 bases and J 6 bases; nucleotides not matched to a gene: 5.

This chain joins TRBV7-9 and TRBJ1-1; D is unresolved. The CDR3 is 13 residues long. V lost 1 base and J 5 bases, leaving 8 bases between the germline ends. In germline, CDR1 is SEHNR, CDR2 FQNEAQ (reference sequence). DNA for the CDR3: TGTGCCAGCAGCTTAGAGGGAGGAACTGAAGCTTTCTTT. Encoded protein: CASSLEGGTEAFF.

The chain joins TRBV12-5 to TRBJ2-4; no firm D call. CDR3 size: 12 residues. In germline, CDR1 is LGHNT, CDR2 FRNRAP. V was pared by 2 bases and J by 5 bases, with 4 bases between. The CDR3 is CASGLRENIQYF. CDR3 in DNA: TGTGCTAGTGGTTTGAGGGAAAACATTCAGTACTTC.

This clone was detected once. The chain links TRBV9 to TRBJ2-7, with TRBD2 matching 8 bases. Germline CDR1 SGDLS, CDR2 YYNGEE. The CDR3 loop spans 15 amino acids. J lost 2 bases, V lost 4 bases, and 8 bases had no gene match. The CDR3 DNA follows: TGTGCCAGCAGCTCCGGGGGGGACCTTCCCTACGAGCAGTACGTC. This sequence encodes CASSSGGDLPYEQYV.

V is TRBV19 and J is TRBJ1-1, with 11 bases aligning to TRBD1. The V gene's germline CDR1 is LNHDA and CDR2 SQIVND (reference sequence). This CDR3 is built from 16 residues. The V and J ends lost 7 bases and 1 base, in that order; junction bases with no gene match: 8. CDR3 sequence (DNA): TGTGCCAGTATCGGGGGACAGGGGGTTAGGAACACTGAAGCTTTCTTT. Protein product: CASIGGQGVRNTEAFF.

This rearrangement joins TRBV27 to TRBJ1-1, with 8 nucleotides matching TRBD1. Trimming took 2 bases from V and 9 from J; bases not matched to a gene: 5. The V gene's germline CDR1 is MNHEY and CDR2 SMNVEV (reference sequence). The CDR3 sequence is 13 residues long. CDR3 bases: TGTGCCAGCAGTTTAAACCGGGACAGGAAAGCTTTCTTT. This translates into CASSLNRDRKAFF.

The sample holds one count of this clone. The chain links TRBV27 to TRBJ2-5, with 8 bases fitting TRBD1. Germline CDR1 and CDR2: MNHEY and SMNVEV (reference sequence). V was pared by 11 bases and J by 5 bases, with 13 bases of the junction left unmatched. The CDR3 contains 14 residues. CDR3 in amino acids: CAGTGGFRLETQYF. The CDR3 DNA reads TGTGCCGGCACAGGGGGTTTTCGGTTGGAGACCCAGTACTTC.

This clone was observed a few times. This rearrangement joins TRBV19 to TRBJ2-3; D is perhaps TRBD1 (6 bases). Trimming left V 7 bases short and J 2 bases short, with 13 bases between. The CDR3 covers 14 residues. Germline V CDR1 and CDR2: LNHDA, SQIVND (reference sequence). The chain's CDR3 is CASTPGALTDTQYF. In DNA, the CDR3 is TGTGCCAGTACCCCAGGGGCGCTCACAGATACGCAGTATTTT.

This rearrangement joins TRBV27 to TRBJ1-5; a possible D gene is TRBD1 (5 bases). CDR3 size: 12 residues. Germline V gene sequence: CDR1 MNHEY, CDR2 SMNVEV (reference sequence). With 2 bases removed from V and 7 bases from J, the gap between germline ends came to 6 bases. CDR3 loop: CASSLGGQPQHF. In DNA form, the CDR3 reads TGTGCCAGCAGTTTAGGGGGGCAGCCCCAGCATTTT.

The sample holds a few counts of this clone. This chain uses TRBV7-9 with TRBJ2-7; D possibly corresponds to TRBD1 (6 bases). The CDR3 contains 13 residues. V lost 6 bases to trimming and J lost 4 bases, with 13 bases between them. Germline V gives CDR1 SEHNR, CDR2 FQNEAQ (reference sequence). The CDR3 here is CASRSSGAYEQYV. CDR3 DNA: TGTGCCAGCAGATCTTCAGGGGCGTACGAGCAGTACGTC.

This clone was picked up a small number of times. The V call is TRBV4-3, the J call TRBJ1-3, with D unresolved. From germline, CDR1 is LGHNA and CDR2 YSLEER. The ends were cut back, 0 bases at V and 0 bases at J, with 9 bases in the middle. This CDR3 comprises 16 residues. The CDR3 loop reads CASSQDVRSSGNTIYF. CDR3 nucleotides: TGCGCCAGCAGCCAAGATGTACGGTCCTCTGGAAACACCATATATTTT.

This clone was recorded once. This chain connects TRBV14 to TRBJ1-6; D perhaps matches TRBD1 (5 bases). Germline V gene lookup returns CDR1 SGHDN and CDR2 FVKESK. V was shortened by 2 bases and J by 6 bases, with 8 bases between the two germline ends. This CDR3 region has 14 residues. The CDR3 loop reads CASSQMGGNSPLHF. The CDR3 nucleotides read TGTGCCAGCAGCCAAATGGGGGGTAATTCACCCCTCCACTTT.

The genes are TRBV19 and TRBJ2-6; D uncertain. The CDR3 consists of 15 residues. Germline V gives CDR1 LNHDA, CDR2 SQIVND (reference sequence). V lost 7 bases, J lost 1 base, and 11 bases lay in between. The CDR3 DNA reads TGTGCCAGTATGGGGATGTATTCTGGGGCCAACGTCCTGACTTTC. It encodes CASMGMYSGANVLTF.

CDR3 in DNA: TGTGCCAGCAGTTTCGACGTTAATAGCAATCAGCCCCAGCATTTT. This translates into CASSFDVNSNQPQHF. V and J are TRBV27 and TRBJ1-5; D is uncertain. CDR3 length equals 15 residues. Germline CDR1 and CDR2: MNHEY and SMNVEV (reference sequence). The ends were cut back, 3 bases at V and 0 bases at J, with 9 bases in the middle.